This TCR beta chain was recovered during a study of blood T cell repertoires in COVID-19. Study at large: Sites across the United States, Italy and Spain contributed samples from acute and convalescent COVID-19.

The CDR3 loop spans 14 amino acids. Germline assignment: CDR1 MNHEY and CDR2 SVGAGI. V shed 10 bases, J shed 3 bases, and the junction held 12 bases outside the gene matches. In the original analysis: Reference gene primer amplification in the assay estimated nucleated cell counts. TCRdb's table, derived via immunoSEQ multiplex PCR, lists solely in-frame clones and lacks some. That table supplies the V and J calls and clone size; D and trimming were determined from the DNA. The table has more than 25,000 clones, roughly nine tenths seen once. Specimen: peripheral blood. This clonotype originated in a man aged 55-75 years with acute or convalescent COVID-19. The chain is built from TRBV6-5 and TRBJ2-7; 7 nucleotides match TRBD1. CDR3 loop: CAIRAGTVLYEQYF. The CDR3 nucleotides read TGTGCCATCCGTGCTGGGACAGTCCTCTACGAGCAGTACTTC.